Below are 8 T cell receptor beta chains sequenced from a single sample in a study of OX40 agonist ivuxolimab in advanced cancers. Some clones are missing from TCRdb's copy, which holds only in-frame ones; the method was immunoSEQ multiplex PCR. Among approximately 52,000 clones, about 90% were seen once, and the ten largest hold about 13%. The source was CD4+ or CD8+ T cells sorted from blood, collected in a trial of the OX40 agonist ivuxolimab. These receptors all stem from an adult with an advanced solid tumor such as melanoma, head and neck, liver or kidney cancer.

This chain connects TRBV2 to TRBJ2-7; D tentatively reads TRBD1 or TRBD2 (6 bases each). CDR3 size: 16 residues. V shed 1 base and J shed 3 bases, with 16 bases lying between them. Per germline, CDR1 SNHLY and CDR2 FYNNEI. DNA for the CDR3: TGTGCCAGCAGTGAAGTAGGGGGGACCGTTCTCTACGAGCAGTACTTC. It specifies CASSEVGGTVLYEQYF.

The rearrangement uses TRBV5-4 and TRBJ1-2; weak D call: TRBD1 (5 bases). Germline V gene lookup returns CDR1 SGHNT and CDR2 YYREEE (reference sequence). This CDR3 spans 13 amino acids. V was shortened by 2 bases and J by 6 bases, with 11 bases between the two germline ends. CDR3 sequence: CASSFTGTDGYTF. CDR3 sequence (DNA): TGTGCCAGCAGCTTTACCGGGACCGATGGCTACACCTTC.

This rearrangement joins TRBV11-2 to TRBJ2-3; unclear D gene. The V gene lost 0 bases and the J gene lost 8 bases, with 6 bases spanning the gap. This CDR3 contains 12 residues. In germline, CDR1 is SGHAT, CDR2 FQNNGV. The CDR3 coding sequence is TGTGCCAGCAGCTTAGATCGTCCTACGCAGTATTTT. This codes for CASSLDRPTQYF.

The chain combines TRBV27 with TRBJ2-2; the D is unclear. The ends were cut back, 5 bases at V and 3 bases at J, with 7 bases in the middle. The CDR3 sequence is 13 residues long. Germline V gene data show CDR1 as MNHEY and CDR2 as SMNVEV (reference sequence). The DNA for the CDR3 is TGTGCCAGCAGTCCCCCCTACACCGGGGAGCTGTTTTTT. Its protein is CASSPPYTGELFF.

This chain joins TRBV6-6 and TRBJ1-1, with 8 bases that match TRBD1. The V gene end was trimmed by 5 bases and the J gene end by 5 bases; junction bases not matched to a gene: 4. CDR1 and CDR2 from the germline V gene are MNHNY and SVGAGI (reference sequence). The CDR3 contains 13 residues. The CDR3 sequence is CASSGTGGTEAFF. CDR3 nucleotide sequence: TGTGCCAGCAGTGGGACAGGAGGGACTGAAGCTTTCTTT.

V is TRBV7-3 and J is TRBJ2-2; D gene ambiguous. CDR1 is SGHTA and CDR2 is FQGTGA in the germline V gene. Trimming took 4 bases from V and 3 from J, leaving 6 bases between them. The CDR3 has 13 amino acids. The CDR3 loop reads CASSSTHTGELFF. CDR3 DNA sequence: TGTGCCAGCAGCTCGACCCACACCGGGGAGCTGTTTTTT.

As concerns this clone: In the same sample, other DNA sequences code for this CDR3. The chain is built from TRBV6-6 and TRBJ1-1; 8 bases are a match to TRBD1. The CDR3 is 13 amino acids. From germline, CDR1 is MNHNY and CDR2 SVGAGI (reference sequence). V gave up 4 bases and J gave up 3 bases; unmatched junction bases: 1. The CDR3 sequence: CASSSTGDTEAFF. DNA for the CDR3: TGTGCCAGCAGTTCGACAGGGGACACTGAAGCTTTCTTT.

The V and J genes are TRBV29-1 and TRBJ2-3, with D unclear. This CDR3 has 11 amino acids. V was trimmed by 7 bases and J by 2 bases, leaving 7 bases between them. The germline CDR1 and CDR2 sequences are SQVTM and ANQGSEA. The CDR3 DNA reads TGCAGCGCCCTCTACACAGATACGCAGTATTTT. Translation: CSALYTDTQYF.